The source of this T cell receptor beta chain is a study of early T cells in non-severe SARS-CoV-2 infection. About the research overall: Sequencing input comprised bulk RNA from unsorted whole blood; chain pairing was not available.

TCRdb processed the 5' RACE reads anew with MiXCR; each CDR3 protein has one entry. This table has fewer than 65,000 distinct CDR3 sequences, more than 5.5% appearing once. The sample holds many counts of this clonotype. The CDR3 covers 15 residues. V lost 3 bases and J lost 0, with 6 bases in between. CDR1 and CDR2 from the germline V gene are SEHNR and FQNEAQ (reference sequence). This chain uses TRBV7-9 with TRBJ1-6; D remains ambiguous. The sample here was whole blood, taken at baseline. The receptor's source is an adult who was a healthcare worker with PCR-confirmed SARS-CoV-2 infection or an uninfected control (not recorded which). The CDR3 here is CASSFTSSYNSPLHF. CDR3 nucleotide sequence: TGTGCCAGCAGCTTTACTAGCTCCTATAATTCACCCCTCCACTTT.